This T cell receptor (beta chain) comes out of a study of technical replicates of blood from a few donors. Unmatched junction bases numbered 7, after V lost 5 bases and J lost 5 bases. CDR3 length: 16 amino acids. Germline CDR1 is SEHNR and CDR2 is FQNEAQ (reference sequence). Here immunoSEQ multiplex PCR was the method, and the copy in TCRdb shows in-frame clones only, minus some. The table includes just over 60,000 clones, about 87% detected once. The specimen was PBMCs. This clonotype was obtained from a human donor in good health. Some clones in this sample may be carry-over from other donors' samples. V is TRBV7-9 and J is TRBJ2-5, with 14 bases identical to TRBD2. CDR3 sequence reads: CASSLGTSGSVETQYF. CDR3 in DNA: TGTGCCAGCAGCCTGGGGACTAGCGGGAGTGTCGAGACCCAGTACTTC. Complete variable domain (other parts from reference TRBV7-9 and TRBJ2-5): DTGVSQNPRHKITKRGQNVTFRCDPISEHNRLYWYRQTLGQGPEFLTYFQNEAQLEKSRLLSDRFSAERPKGSFSTLEIQRTEQGDSAMYLCASSLGTSGSVETQYFGPGTRLLVL.